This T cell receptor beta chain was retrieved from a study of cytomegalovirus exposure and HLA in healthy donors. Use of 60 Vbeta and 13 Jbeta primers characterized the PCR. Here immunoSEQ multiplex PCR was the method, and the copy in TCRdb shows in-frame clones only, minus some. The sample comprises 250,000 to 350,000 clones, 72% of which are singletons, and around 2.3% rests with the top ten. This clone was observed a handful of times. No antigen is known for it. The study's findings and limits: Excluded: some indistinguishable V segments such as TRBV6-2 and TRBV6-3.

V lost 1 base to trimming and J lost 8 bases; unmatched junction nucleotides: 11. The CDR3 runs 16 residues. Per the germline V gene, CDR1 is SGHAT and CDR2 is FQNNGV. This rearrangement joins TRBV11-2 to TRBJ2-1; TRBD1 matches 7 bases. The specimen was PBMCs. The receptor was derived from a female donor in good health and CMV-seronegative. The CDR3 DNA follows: TGTGCCAGCAGCTTAGGAGTGACAGGGATTCGCCATGAGCAGTTCTTC. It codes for CASSLGVTGIRHEQFF.